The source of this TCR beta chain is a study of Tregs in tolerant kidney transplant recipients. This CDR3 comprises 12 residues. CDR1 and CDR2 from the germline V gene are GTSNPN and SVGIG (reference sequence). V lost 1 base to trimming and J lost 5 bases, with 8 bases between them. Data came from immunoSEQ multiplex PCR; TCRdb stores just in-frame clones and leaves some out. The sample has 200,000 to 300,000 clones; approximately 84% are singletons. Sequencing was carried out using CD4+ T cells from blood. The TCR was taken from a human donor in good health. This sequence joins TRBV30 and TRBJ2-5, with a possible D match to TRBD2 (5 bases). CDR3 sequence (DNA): TGTGCCTGGAGTGCCTCGGGGGAGACCCAGTACTTC. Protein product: CAWSASGETQYF. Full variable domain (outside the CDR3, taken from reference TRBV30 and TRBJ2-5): SQTIHQWPATLVQPVGSPLSLECTVEGTSNPNLYWYRQAAGRGLQLLFYSVGIGQISSEVPQNLSASRPQDRQFILSSKKLLLSDSGFYLCAWSASGETQYFGPGTRLLVL.